The 18 T cell receptor beta chains in this list originate from one sample, sequenced in a study of CD8+ T cells in alopecia areata. Sequencing relied on a cDNA template that was reverse transcribed from extracted RNA. Measured with immunoSEQ multiplex PCR; TCRdb has only the in-frame clones, and not every one. The sample yields about 100,000 clones, around 55% seen once. Sequencing was carried out using CD8+ T cells sorted from blood. The receptors here all came from a human donor in good health.

The rearrangement uses TRBV2 and TRBJ1-1; D not certain. The CDR3 is 10 residues long. The V and J ends lost 6 bases and 7 bases respectively, with 6 bases between them. Germline lookup yields CDR1 SNHLY and CDR2 FYNNEI. CDR3 DNA: TGTGCCAGCAGCACAGTTGAAGCTTTCTTT. Translated: CASSTVEAFF.

The chain has TRBV5-1 and TRBJ2-7, with D possibly matching TRBD2 (6 bases). The V end was cut by 0 bases, the J end by 4 bases, with 14 bases between. The CDR3 is 15 amino acids. Germline V gene lookup returns CDR1 SGHRS and CDR2 YFSETQ. Here the CDR3 reads CASSLDLGLVYEQYF. CDR3 in DNA: TGCGCCAGCAGCTTGGATTTGGGACTCGTATACGAGCAGTACTTC.

In this sample, this clone turned up a few times. The rearrangement uses TRBV29-1 and TRBJ2-7, with a tentative D call TRBD2 (5 bases). V lost 5 bases, J lost 3 bases, and 11 bases lay in between. CDR3 length: 12 residues. Germline CDR1 reads SQVTM; CDR2 reads ANQGSEA. For the CDR3, the DNA is TGCAGCGTTACCCGGGGAGTCTACGAGCAGTACTTC. The encoded protein is CSVTRGVYEQYF.

The chain joins TRBV19 to TRBJ1-5; unclear D gene. The CDR3 consists of 12 residues. Deletions cut 4 bases from V and 7 bases from J, with 8 bases between. Germline assignment: CDR1 LNHDA and CDR2 SQIVND (reference sequence). CDR3 coding DNA: TGTGCCAGTAGTACCCCCGGACAGCCCCAGCATTTT. Its protein product is CASSTPGQPQHF.

The rearrangement uses TRBV5-4 and TRBJ1-6; D is possibly TRBD1 (5 bases). Looked up from germline, CDR1 is SGHNT and CDR2 is YYREEE (reference sequence). The length of the CDR3 is 17 residues. Trimming left V 4 bases short and J 0 bases short, with 14 bases between. The CDR3 DNA follows: TGTGCCAGCAGCACAGGACTGACGAGCTCCTATAATTCACCCCTCCACTTT. It specifies CASSTGLTSSYNSPLHF.

This chain joins TRBV29-1 and TRBJ1-1; a weak D match, TRBD1 (6 bases). The V gene's germline CDR1 is SQVTM and CDR2 ANQGSEA. V lost 4 bases to trimming and J lost 1 base, with 10 bases between them. There are 13 residues in the CDR3. This CDR3 reads CSVVGRGNTEAFF. CDR3 coding DNA: TGCAGCGTTGTAGGCAGGGGGAACACTGAAGCTTTCTTT.

This clone turned up a few times. The conserved phenylalanine or tryptophan is not found at the CDR3 terminus, so this likely reflects a read error. This chain connects TRBV6-1 to TRBJ2-3, with D possibly matching TRBD1 (6 bases). This CDR3 comprises 15 residues. Germline-derived CDR1 and CDR2 are MNHNS and SASEGT. The V end lost 6 bases, the J end lost 0 bases, and 13 bases lay between the germline ends. CDR3 protein: CASSQQTGSTDTQYL. Here the CDR3 DNA reads TGTGCCAGCAGCCAACAAACAGGGAGCACAGATACGCAGTATCTT.

This clone has only one observation. In DNA, the CDR3 is TGTGCCAGCAGTGAGACTAGCGGGGGGGCCGGTGAGCAGTTCTTC. Amino acids: CASSETSGGAGEQFF. V is TRBV6-4 and J is TRBJ2-1, with 14 bases lining up with TRBD2. V dropped 3 bases and J dropped 9; count of bases not matched to a gene: 4. In germline, CDR1 is MRHNA, CDR2 SNTAGT. CDR3 length equals 15 residues.

The chain uses TRBV7-2 and TRBJ2-5; 9 bases fit TRBD2. The CDR3 consists of 16 residues. V was clipped by 6 bases and J by 5 bases; unmatched bases: 13. CDR1 SGHTA and CDR2 FQGNSA come from the germline V gene. CDR3 loop: CASRTESGTSRETQYF. The DNA for the CDR3 is TGTGCCAGCAGAACAGAATCCGGGACTAGCAGGGAGACCCAGTACTTC.

The V gene is TRBV7-2, the J gene TRBJ2-1; possibly TRBD1 for D (5 bases). The CDR3 covers 12 residues. Trimming stripped 3 bases from V and 6 bases from J, with 6 bases between. The germline CDR1 and CDR2 sequences are SGHTA and FQGNSA. The chain's CDR3 is CASSFGANEQFF. CDR3 sequence (DNA): TGTGCCAGCAGCTTTGGGGCCAATGAGCAGTTCTTC.

Written as DNA, the CDR3 is TGCGCCAGCAGCCAGCAACAGGGGTGGGACACTGAAGCTTTCTTT. This codes for CASSQQQGWDTEAFF. The chain employs TRBV4-3 and TRBJ1-1; TRBD1 agrees at 7 bases. Germline V gene lookup returns CDR1 LGHNA and CDR2 YSLEER. The length of the CDR3 is 15 residues. V was pared by 3 bases and J by 3 bases, with 7 bases of the junction left unmatched.

This chain links TRBV13 with TRBJ2-1; D tentatively fits TRBD1 or TRBD2 (5 bases each). CDR3 length equals 15 residues. Germline CDR1 and CDR2: PRHDT and FYEKMQ (reference sequence). Trimming shortened V by 5 bases and J by 2 bases, and 13 bases separated the two germline ends. In DNA, the CDR3 is TGTGCCAGCAGCCCCCCGGGACGTCCCTACAATGAGCAGTTCTTC. Amino acid sequence: CASSPPGRPYNEQFF.

This clone came up a few times. The chain is built from TRBV30 and TRBJ2-7; D unclear. This CDR3 has 13 amino acids. Between the trimmed V and J ends, which lost 3 bases and 2 bases, there was a span of 11 bases. Per germline, CDR1 GTSNPN and CDR2 SVGIG (reference sequence). The CDR3 loop is CAWRASGTYEQYF. The DNA for the CDR3 is TGTGCCTGGAGGGCATCAGGCACCTACGAGCAGTACTTC. The complete variable domain, with remaining parts taken from reference TRBV30 and TRBJ2-7, reads SQTIHQWPATLVQPVGSPLSLECTVEGTSNPNLYWYRQAAGRGLQLLFYSVGIGQISSEVPQNLSASRPQDRQFILSSKKLLLSDSGFYLCAWRASGTYEQYFGPGTRLTVT.

The CDR3 DNA sequence: TGCAGCGTTTCGACCCAGGGGGCGAAAAACATTCAGTACTTC. This sequence encodes CSVSTQGAKNIQYF. The chain has TRBV29-1 and TRBJ2-4; 8 bases match TRBD1. The CDR3 length is 14 residues. Trimming removed 5 bases from V and 4 bases from J; junction bases left unmatched: 7. Germline V CDR1 and CDR2: SQVTM, ANQGSEA.

V usage is TRBV4-1 and J usage is TRBJ1-4, with D perhaps TRBD1 (6 bases). Trimming left V 4 bases short and J 2 bases short, with 17 bases between. Looked up from germline, CDR1 is MGHRA and CDR2 is YSYEKL. The CDR3 sequence is 17 residues long. CDR3 nucleotide sequence: TGCGCCAGCAGCCCGCCCGAGCAGGGGAAGACTAATGAAAAACTGTTTTTT. This encodes CASSPPEQGKTNEKLFF.

There are a few counts of this clone. The chain is built from TRBV7-9 and TRBJ2-1; D is uncertain. This CDR3 has 13 amino acids. V shed 5 bases and J shed 8 bases, with 13 bases lying between them. CDR1 and CDR2 (germline): SEHNR, FQNEAQ (reference sequence). The CDR3 sequence: CASSSQGFDEQFF. CDR3 bases: TGTGCCAGCAGCAGTCAAGGATTCGATGAGCAGTTCTTC.

The rearrangement joins TRBV5-1 to TRBJ2-3; TRBD2 aligns across 10 bases. CDR3 size: 16 residues. Germline V CDR1 and CDR2: SGHRS, YFSETQ. Trimming cost V 3 bases and J 3 bases; bases outside gene matches: 7. This CDR3 is CASSSTTSGNTDTQYF. Here the CDR3 DNA reads TGCGCCAGCAGCTCCACCACTAGCGGGAATACAGATACGCAGTATTTT.

Notes on this clone: The junction does not match germline at one end; this may be a read error. The chain is built from TRBV27 and TRBJ2-1; TRBD2 matches at 13 bases. Germline-derived CDR1 and CDR2 are MNHEY and SMNVEV (reference sequence). This CDR3 spans 18 amino acids. This chain's CDR3 is CASSLSGTSGATDNEQFF. The CDR3 nucleotides read TGTGCCAGCAGTCTATCCGGGACTAGCGGGGCCACCGACAATGAGCAGTTCTTC.